This TCR beta chain was recovered during a study of CD8 T cells in Susac syndrome. V lost 3 bases and J lost 11, with 20 bases in between. CDR1 is MDHEN, CDR2 SYDVKM, per germline. This CDR3 is 15 amino acids long. The RNA input was roughly 0.45 to 1 ug, and it was reverse transcribed with random hexamers. One entry per CDR3 protein, called by TCRdb with MiXCR from the immunoSEQ multiplex PCR reads. The data contain some 120,000 distinct CDR3 sequences, about 93% of them singletons. The sequenced sample was CD8+ T cells from PBMCs. The sequence was collected from a human donor with multiple sclerosis. The chain joins TRBV28 to TRBJ1-5; D perhaps matches TRBD1 (5 bases). In DNA, the CDR3 is TGTGCCAGCAGTTTCCCCCGGGACGCGAGGAGGGCCCAGCATTTT. It yields the protein CASSFPRDARRAQHF.